Listed below are T cell receptor beta chains from one sample, sequenced in a study of Graves' ophthalmopathy and Graves' hyperthyroidism. TCRdb called the multiplex PCR reads again in MiXCR, with one record for every CDR3 protein. The table shows about 500,000 distinct CDR3 sequences, with approximately 15% occurring only once. The sequencing input was blood. These receptors came from a woman aged 30 to 39 with Graves' ophthalmopathy. Each CDR3 is given without its conserved first and last residue. Each record gives: CDR3 length, V gene, J gene, CDR3 protein.

>12|TRBV9|TRBJ1-1
ASSPPSGGTEAF
>14|TRBV12-3/TRBV12-4|TRBJ1-6
ASTPQGGRINSPLH
>11|TRBV28|TRBJ1-1
ASSLSWDTEAF
>13|TRBV3-1|TRBJ1-2
ASSPTGDNSYGYT
>12|TRBV6-2/TRBV6-3|TRBJ1-1
ASIPGGADTEAF
>11|TRBV5-5|TRBJ1-1
ATGTGVNTEAF
>12|TRBV6-5|TRBJ2-7
ASSYRLSSYEQY
>11|TRBV6-1|TRBJ1-2
ASSDGDVYGYT
>12|TRBV12-3/TRBV12-4|TRBJ1-2
ASSSAGTGSGYT
>13|TRBV27|TRBJ2-7
ASSPYFSISYEQY
>14|TRBV5-4|TRBJ2-2
ASSSRWGQLTGELF
>10|TRBV3-1|TRBJ1-5
ASSQDLGRQH
>13|TRBV20-1|TRBJ2-7
SAKRKGLAVAEQY
>13|TRBV6-5|TRBJ2-7
ASSSTSGSSYEQY
>10|TRBV2|TRBJ1-4
ASSGVAEKLF
>10|TRBV6-5|TRBJ1-1
ASGSAVTEAF
>15|TRBV28|TRBJ1-1
ASSPNRGVEMNTEAF
>11|TRBV6-1|TRBJ2-7
ASTYRGAYEQY
>12|TRBV12-3/TRBV12-4|TRBJ1-1
ASSLRGEVTEAF
>12|TRBV12-3/TRBV12-4|TRBJ2-7
ASTLTSGSYEQY
>13|TRBV4-1|TRBJ2-7
ASRLLGQGSYEQY
>10|TRBV30|TRBJ2-7
AWATGAYEQY
>11|TRBV20-1|TRBJ2-7
SASPYGENEQY
>14|TRBV20-1|TRBJ2-7
SAPSLDRGPSYEQY
>14|TRBV6-2/TRBV6-3|TRBJ1-5
ASSYNFGVGNQPQH
>15|TRBV6-5|TRBJ1-3
ASSYGDRGTGGNTIY
>14|TRBV4-2|TRBJ1-1
ASSPGTGGRFAEAF
>15|TRBV5-1|TRBJ2-7
ASSHRTGFVQGYEQY
>18|TRBV7-8|TRBJ2-7
ASSLGRHSFGGPIRDEQY
>14|TRBV6-1|TRBJ1-5
ASSADFPGQNQPQH
>10|TRBV30|TRBJ2-5
AWSYGVETQY
>9|TRBV6-5|TRBJ1-2
ASQNLGGYT
>14|TRBV19|TRBJ1-5
ASATGPTSGNQPQH
>13|TRBV7-9|TRBJ2-7
ASSWGTGETYEQY
>17|TRBV20-1|TRBJ1-6
SARGRPQGVRSYNSPLH
>13|TRBV7-8|TRBJ2-7
ASSTDGHFRYEQY
>11|TRBV30|TRBJ1-5
AWSVQPNQPQH
>15|TRBV5-1|TRBJ1-1
ASSLRSNLKMNTEAF
>12|TRBV6-1|TRBJ1-2
ASRGGDRPSGYT
>13|TRBV20-1|TRBJ1-6
SARGDTLPNSPLH
>13|TRBV28|TRBJ1-2
ASSLGGATNYGYT
>15|TRBV28|TRBJ2-5
ASSLRDRGRLQETQY
>13|TRBV5-1|TRBJ2-7
ASSLLSGPSYEQY
>12|TRBV6-1|TRBJ1-5
ASSGTGVYQPQH
>11|TRBV6-4|TRBJ2-5
ASVRKPQETQY